One T cell receptor (beta chain) is described in this entry. Its specificity is unknown. PCR involved 60 Vbeta and 13 Jbeta primers. Only in-frame clones appear in the TCRdb table, and some are missing; sequencing was by immunoSEQ multiplex PCR. The sample consists of about 67,000 clones, about 70% of them appearing once. V was pared by 5 bases and J by 2 bases, with 7 bases of the junction left unmatched. This CDR3 contains 15 residues. Germline CDR1 and CDR2: SGHRS and YFSETQ. These data come from a study of cytomegalovirus exposure and HLA in healthy donors. Broader study findings: Segments of the TCR beta V type were, in most cases, productive about 87% or about 30% of the time in an earlier analysis. Per a later analysis, 15,000 to 20,000 TCR beta sequences showed association with HLA alleles at 0.05 false discovery rate. Reported findings show TCR beta sequences accurately forecast HLA-A and HLA-B alleles in most subjects. With further analysis later on, most CMV-associated TCR beta chains appeared HLA-restricted.

The source is a woman aged 25 to 45 in good health and CMV-seronegative. Sequenced sample: PBMCs. J is TRBJ2-5 and V is TRBV5-1, with TRBD1 identical over 9 bases. This CDR3 reads CASRGTGNVQETQYF. The CDR3 DNA reads as TGCGCCAGCAGGGGGACAGGGAACGTTCAAGAGACCCAGTACTTC.